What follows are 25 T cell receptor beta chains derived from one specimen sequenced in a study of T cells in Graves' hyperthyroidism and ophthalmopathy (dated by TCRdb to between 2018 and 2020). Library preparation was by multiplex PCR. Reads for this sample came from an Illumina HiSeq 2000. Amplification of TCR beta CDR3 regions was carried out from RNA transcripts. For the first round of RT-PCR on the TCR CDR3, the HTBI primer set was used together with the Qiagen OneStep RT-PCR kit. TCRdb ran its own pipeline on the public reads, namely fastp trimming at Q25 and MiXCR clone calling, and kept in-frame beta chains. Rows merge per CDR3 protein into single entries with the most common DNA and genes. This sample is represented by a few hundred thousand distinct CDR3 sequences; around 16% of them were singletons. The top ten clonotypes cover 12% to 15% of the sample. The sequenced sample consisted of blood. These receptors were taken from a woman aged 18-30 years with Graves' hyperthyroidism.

The CDR3 loop is CASSQGVGTNYNEQFF. CDR3 sequence (DNA): TGCGCCAGCAGCCAAGGAGTTGGGACAAACTACAATGAGCAGTTCTTC. The V and J genes are TRBV4-1 and TRBJ2-1; a possible D gene is TRBD1 (6 bases). V was cut by 1 base and J by 3 bases, with 13 bases left in between. Looked up from germline, CDR1 is MGHRA and CDR2 is YSYEKL. This CDR3 spans 16 amino acids.

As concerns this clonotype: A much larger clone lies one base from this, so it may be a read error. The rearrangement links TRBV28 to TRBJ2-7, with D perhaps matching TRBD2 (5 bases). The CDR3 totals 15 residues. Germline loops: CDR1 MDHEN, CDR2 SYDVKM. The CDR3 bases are TGTACCAGCAGTTCATACGGGAACCCCCCCTACGAGCAGTACTTC. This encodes CTSSSYGNPPYEQYF.

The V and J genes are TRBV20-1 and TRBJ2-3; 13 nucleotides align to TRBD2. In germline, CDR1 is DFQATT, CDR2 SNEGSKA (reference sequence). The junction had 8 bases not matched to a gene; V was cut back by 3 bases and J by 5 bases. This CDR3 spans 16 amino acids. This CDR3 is CSASFGLAGAEDTQYF. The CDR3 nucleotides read TGCAGTGCTAGCTTCGGACTAGCGGGAGCTGAAGATACGCAGTATTTT.

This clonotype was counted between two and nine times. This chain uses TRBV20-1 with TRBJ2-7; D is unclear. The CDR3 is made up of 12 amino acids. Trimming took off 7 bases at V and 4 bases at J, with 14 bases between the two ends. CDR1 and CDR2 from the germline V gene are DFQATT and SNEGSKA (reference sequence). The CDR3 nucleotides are TGCAGTGGTCTCAGGACCATGTACGAGCAGTACTTC. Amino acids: CSGLRTMYEQYF.

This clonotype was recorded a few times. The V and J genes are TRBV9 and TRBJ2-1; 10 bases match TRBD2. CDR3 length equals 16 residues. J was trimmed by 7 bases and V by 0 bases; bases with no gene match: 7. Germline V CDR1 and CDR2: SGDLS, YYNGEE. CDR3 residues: CASSVGVSGRSNEQFF. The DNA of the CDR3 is TGTGCCAGCAGCGTAGGGGTTAGCGGGAGGTCAAATGAGCAGTTCTTC.

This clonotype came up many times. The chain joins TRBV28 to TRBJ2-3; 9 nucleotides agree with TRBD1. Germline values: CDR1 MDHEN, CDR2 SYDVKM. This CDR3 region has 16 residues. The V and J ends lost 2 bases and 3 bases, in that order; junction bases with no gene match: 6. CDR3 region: CASSLPSTGGTDTQYF. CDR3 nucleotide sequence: TGTGCCAGCAGTTTACCATCGACAGGGGGGACAGATACGCAGTATTTT.

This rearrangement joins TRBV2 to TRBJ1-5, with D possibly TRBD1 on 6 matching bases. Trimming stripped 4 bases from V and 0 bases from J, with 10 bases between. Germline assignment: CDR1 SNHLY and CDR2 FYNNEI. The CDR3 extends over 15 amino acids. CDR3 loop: CASSGGTSSNQPQHF. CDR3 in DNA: TGTGCCAGCAGTGGTGGGACAAGTAGCAATCAGCCCCAGCATTTT.

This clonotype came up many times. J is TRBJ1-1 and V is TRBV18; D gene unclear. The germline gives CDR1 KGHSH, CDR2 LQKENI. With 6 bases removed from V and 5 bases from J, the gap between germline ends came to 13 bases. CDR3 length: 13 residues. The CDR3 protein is CASSSAGGTEAFF. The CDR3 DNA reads TGTGCCAGCTCCTCCGCGGGTGGGACTGAAGCTTTCTTT.

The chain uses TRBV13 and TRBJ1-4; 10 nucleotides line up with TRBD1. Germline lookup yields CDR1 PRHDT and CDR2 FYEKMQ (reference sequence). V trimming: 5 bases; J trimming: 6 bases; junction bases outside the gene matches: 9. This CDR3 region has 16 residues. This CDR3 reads CASSTNSGTGDEKLFF. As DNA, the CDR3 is TGTGCCAGCAGCACAAACTCCGGGACAGGGGATGAAAAACTGTTTTTT.

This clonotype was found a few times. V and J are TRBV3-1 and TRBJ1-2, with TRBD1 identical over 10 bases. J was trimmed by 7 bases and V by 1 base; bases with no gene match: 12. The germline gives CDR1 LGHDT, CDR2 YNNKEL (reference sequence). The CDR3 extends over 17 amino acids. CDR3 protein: CASSQASKTGGAGGYTF. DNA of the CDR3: TGTGCCAGCAGCCAAGCCTCAAAGACAGGGGGCGCGGGTGGCTACACCTTC. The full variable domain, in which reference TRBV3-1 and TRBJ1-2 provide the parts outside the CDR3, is DTAVSQTPKYLVTQMGNDKSIKCEQNLGHDTMYWYKQDSKKFLKIMFSYNNKELIINETVPNRFSPKSPDKAHLNLHINSLELGDSAVYFCASSQASKTGGAGGYTFGSGTRLTVV.

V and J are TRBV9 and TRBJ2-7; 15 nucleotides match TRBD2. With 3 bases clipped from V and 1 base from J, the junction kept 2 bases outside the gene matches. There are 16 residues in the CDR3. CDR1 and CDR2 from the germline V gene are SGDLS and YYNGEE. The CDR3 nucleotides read TGTGCCAGCAGCGAGGGACTAGCGGGGGGTTCCTACGAGCAGTACTTC. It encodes CASSEGLAGGSYEQYF.

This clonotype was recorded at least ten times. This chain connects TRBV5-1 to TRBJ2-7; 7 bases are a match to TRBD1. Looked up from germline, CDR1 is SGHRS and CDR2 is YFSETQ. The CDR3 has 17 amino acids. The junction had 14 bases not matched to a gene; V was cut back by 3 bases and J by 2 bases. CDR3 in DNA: TGCGCCAGCAGCTGGGAGCCTGGGACAGAATATACCTACGAGCAGTACTTC. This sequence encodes CASSWEPGTEYTYEQYF.

CDR3 residues: CASSTTGTGLWEQFF. The DNA of the CDR3 is TGTGCCAGCAGCACCACCGGGACAGGGCTATGGGAGCAGTTCTTC. The genes are TRBV27 and TRBJ2-1, with 9 positions matching TRBD1. V was clipped by 6 bases and J by 10 bases; unmatched bases: 13. The CDR3 totals 15 residues. Germline V lookup: CDR1 MNHEY, CDR2 SMNVEV (reference sequence).

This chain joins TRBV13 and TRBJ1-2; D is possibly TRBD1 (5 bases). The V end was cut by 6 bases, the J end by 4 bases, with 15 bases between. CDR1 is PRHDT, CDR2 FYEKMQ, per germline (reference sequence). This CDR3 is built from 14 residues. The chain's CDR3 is CASRTGGSGYGYTF. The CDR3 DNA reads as TGTGCCAGCAGAACTGGGGGTAGCGGCTATGGCTACACCTTC.

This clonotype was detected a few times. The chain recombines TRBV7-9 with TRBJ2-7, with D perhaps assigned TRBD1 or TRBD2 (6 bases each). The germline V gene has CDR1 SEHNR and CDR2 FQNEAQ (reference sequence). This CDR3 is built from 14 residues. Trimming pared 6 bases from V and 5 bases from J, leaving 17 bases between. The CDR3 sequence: CASSPHGGGNEQYF. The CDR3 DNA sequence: TGTGCCAGCAGTCCACATGGGGGCGGGAACGAGCAGTACTTC.

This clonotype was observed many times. CDR3 DNA: TGTGCCAGCTCACCAAGTGAGGGAAACACCATATATTTT. The encoded protein is CASSPSEGNTIYF. The V call is TRBV18, the J call TRBJ1-3; D unresolved. V was pared by 2 bases and J by 4 bases, with 6 bases between. Germline-derived CDR1 and CDR2 are KGHSH and LQKENI. The CDR3 is 13 residues long.

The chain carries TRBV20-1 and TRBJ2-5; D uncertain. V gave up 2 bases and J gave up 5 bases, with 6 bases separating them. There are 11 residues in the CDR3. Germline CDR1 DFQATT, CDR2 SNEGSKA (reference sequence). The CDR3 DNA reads TGCAGTGCTAGAATTTCTGAGACCCAGTACTTC. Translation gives CSARISETQYF.

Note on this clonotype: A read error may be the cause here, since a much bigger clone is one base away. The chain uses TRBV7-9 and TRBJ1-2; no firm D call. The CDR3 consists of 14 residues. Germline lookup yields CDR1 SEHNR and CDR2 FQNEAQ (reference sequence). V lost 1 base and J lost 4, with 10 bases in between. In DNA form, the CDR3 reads TGTGCCAGCAGCTTAGACCTGGGTGGCTATGGCTACACCTTC. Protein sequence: CASSLDLGGYGYTF.

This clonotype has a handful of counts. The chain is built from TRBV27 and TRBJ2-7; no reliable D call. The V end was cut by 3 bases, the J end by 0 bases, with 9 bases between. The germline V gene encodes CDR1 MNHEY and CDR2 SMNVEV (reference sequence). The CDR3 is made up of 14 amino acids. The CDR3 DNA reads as TGTGCCAGCAGTTTCGTCAGCACCTCCTACGAGCAGTACTTC. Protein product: CASSFVSTSYEQYF.

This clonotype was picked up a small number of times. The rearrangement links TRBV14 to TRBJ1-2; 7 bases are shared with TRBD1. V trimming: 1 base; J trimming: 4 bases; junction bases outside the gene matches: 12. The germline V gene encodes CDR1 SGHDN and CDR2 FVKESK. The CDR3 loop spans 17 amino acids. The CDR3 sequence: CASSQARSPDRPYGYTF. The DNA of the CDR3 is TGTGCCAGCAGCCAAGCGAGATCCCCGGACAGGCCCTATGGCTACACCTTC. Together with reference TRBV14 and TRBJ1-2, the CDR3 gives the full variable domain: EAGVTQFPSHSVIEKGQTVTLRCDPISGHDNLYWYRRVMGKEIKFLLHFVKESKQDESGMPNNRFLAERTGGTYSTLKVQPAELEDSGVYFCASSQARSPDRPYGYTFGSGTRLTVV.

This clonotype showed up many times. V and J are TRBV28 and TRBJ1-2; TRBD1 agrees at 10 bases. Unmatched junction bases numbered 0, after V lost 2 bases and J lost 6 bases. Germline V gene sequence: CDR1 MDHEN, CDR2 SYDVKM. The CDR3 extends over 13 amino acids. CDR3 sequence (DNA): TGTGCCAGCAGTTTAGGACAGGGGGATGGCTACACCTTC. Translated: CASSLGQGDGYTF.

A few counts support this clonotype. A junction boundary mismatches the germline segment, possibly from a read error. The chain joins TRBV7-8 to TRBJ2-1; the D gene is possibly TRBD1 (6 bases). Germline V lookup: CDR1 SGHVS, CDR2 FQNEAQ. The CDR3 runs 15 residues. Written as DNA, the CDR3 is TGTACCAGCACCCTTGGGGGCCGCTCCTACAATGAGCAGTTCTTC. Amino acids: CTSTLGGRSYNEQFF.

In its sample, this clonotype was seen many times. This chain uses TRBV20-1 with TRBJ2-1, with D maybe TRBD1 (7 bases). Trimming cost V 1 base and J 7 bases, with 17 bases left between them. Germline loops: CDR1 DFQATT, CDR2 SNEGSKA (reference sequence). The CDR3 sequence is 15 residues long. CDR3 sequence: CSARGEQGGRNEQFF. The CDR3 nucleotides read TGCAGTGCTAGAGGGGAGCAGGGGGGTAGGAATGAGCAGTTCTTC.

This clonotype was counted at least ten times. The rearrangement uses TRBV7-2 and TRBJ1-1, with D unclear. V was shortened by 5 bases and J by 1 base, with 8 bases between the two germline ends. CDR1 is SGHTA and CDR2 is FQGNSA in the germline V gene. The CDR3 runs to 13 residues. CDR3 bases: TGTGCCAGCAGCCTTGAGGGGAACACTGAAGCTTTCTTT. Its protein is CASSLEGNTEAFF. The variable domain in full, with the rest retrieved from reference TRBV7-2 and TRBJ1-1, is GAGVSQSPSNKVTEKGKDVELRCDPISGHTALYWYRQSLGQGLEFLIYFQGNSAPDKSGLPSDRFSAERTGGSVSTLTIQRTQQEDSAVYLCASSLEGNTEAFFGQGTRLTVV.

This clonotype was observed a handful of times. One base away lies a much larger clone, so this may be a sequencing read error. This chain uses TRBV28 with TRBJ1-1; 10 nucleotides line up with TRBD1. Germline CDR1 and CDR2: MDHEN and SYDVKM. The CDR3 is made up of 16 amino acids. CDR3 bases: TGTGCCAGCGGTTTCGGGACAGGGGTGTTATTCACTGAAGCTTTCTTT. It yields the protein CASGFGTGVLFTEAFF.